Listed below are T cell receptor beta chains from one sample, sequenced in a study of beta chain features in type 1 diabetes. Clones were read by immunoSEQ multiplex PCR, and TCRdb kept only the in-frame ones, dropping some. The data contain roughly 350,000 clones, 9.6% of them singletons. The sequenced sample consisted of central memory CD4+ T cells from blood. These receptors were collected from a man aged 30 to 39 with type 1 diabetes. Both conserved end residues are part of each CDR3. A D gene is named only where the DNA matches it firmly. Clone size appears in some rows only: once, few, many, or a class for an expanded clone.

>few|TRBV30|16|TRBJ2-3|-
TGTGCCTGGAGTGTATCAGTAGCGGCGAGCACAGATACGCAGTATTTT
CAWSVSVAASTDTQYF
>few|TRBV13|16|TRBJ2-5|TRBD1
TGTGCCAGCAGCTTAGGACGGGACAGGGGGGGCTACAAGCAGTACTTC
CASSLGRDRGGYKQYF
>-|TRBV14|14|TRBJ1-2|TRBD1
TGTGCCAGCAGCCCCGGGACAGCCCTCTCTGGCTACACCTTC
CASSPGTALSGYTF
>few|TRBV6-1|13|TRBJ1-1|-
TGTGCCAGCGGCGAGACTGGGAACACTGAAGCTTTCTTT
CASGETGNTEAFF
>few|TRBV29-1|14|TRBJ2-1|TRBD2
TGCAGCGCATTCAGCGGGAGGGTGGAGCGTGAGCAGTTCTTC
CSAFSGRVEREQFF
>many|TRBV7-9|13|TRBJ2-7|-
TGTGCCAGCAGCGTCGGGACTGACTCCGAGCAGTACTTC
CASSVGTDSEQYF
>-|TRBV11-3|15|TRBJ2-5|TRBD1
TGTGCCAGCAGCTTGACAGGGACCATCCAAGAGACCCAGTACTTC
CASSLTGTIQETQYF
>-|TRBV7-8|14|TRBJ1-2|-
TGTGCCAGCAGCTTATCGATTGGACAGAAAAGCTACACCTTC
CASSLSIGQKSYTF
>few|TRBV28|12|TRBJ1-1|TRBD1
TGTGCCAGCAGTTCGGACAGGGTTGGAGCTTTCTTT
CASSSDRVGAFF
>-|TRBV18|15|TRBJ2-1|TRBD2
TGTGCCAGCTCACCGGGAGCGGGAGGGGAGAATGAGCAGTTCTTC
CASSPGAGGENEQFF
>-|TRBV7-2|13|TRBJ2-7|TRBD2
TGTGCCAGCACCCCTAGCGGACTATACGAGCAGTACTTC
CASTPSGLYEQYF
>-|TRBV5-7|16|TRBJ2-1|TRBD1
TGTGCCAGCAGCCCACGCCCGGGACAGGGAGGCAATGAGCAGTTCTTC
CASSPRPGQGGNEQFF
>few|TRBV28|13|TRBJ1-2|-
TGTGCCAGCAGTTTGGCTGGACGCCTTGGCTACACCTTC
CASSLAGRLGYTF
>few|TRBV4-3|17|TRBJ2-1|TRBD2
TGCGCCAGCAGCCAAGAAGCTAGCGGGAGCTCCTACAATGAGCAGTTCTTC
CASSQEASGSSYNEQFF
>few|TRBV6-1|15|TRBJ1-5|TRBD1
TGTGCCAGCAGTGGACAGGGCGAACTCAATCAGCCCCAGCATTTT
CASSGQGELNQPQHF
>few|TRBV5-1|16|TRBJ2-1|-
TGCGCCAGCAGCTTGGGATCTCCAATAAAATACAATGAGCAGTTCTTC
CASSLGSPIKYNEQFF
>few|TRBV7-9|16|TRBJ2-2|TRBD2
TGTGCCAGCAGCGCCGGGACTAGCGGGAGGAGCGGGGAGCTGTTTTTT
CASSAGTSGRSGELFF
>-|TRBV7-2|15|TRBJ2-1|TRBD2
TGTGCCAGCAGCTTAGCGGGAGGGCCGGGGAATGAGCAGTTCTTC
CASSLAGGPGNEQFF
>few|TRBV5-1|12|TRBJ2-7|-
TGCGCCAGCAGCTTGGGAGGGCCCGAGCAGTACTTC
CASSLGGPEQYF
>-|TRBV27|15|TRBJ2-7|-
TGTGCCAGCAGTTCCGGGACGGGGGCCTCCTACGAGCAGTACTTC
CASSSGTGASYEQYF
>few|TRBV21-1|13|TRBJ2-1|-
TGTGCCAGCAGGCACAACGGGGTAACTGAGCAGTTCTTC
CASRHNGVTEQFF
>few|TRBV29-1|11|TRBJ1-3|-
TGCAGCGGGGACTCTGGAAACACCATATATTTT
CSGDSGNTIYF
>-|TRBV11-2|15|TRBJ1-4|-
TGTGCCAGCAGCCCGTTGAAGGCCTATAATGAAAAACTGTTTTTT
CASSPLKAYNEKLFF
>many|TRBV14|15|TRBJ2-3|-
TGTGCCAGCAGCCAAGGGCGTAGAGTCACAGATACGCAGTATTTT
CASSQGRRVTDTQYF
>-|TRBV30|13|TRBJ1-1|-
TGTGCCTGGAACCCGGGTTTCGACACTGAAGCTTTCTTT
CAWNPGFDTEAFF
>-|TRBV5-1|15|TRBJ1-5|-
TGCGCCAGCAGCGCCGGCAGTAATAGCAATCAGCCCCAGCATTTT
CASSAGSNSNQPQHF
>few|TRBV28|16|TRBJ2-7|TRBD1
TGTGCCAGCAGTTCGGCGCTTTGGACAGGGGAGTACGAGCAGTACTTC
CASSSALWTGEYEQYF
>-|TRBV7-9|14|TRBJ2-1|TRBD2
TGTGCCAGCAGCTTAGTCAGCGGGAGGGGTGAGCAGTTCTTC
CASSLVSGRGEQFF
>-|TRBV9|14|TRBJ1-5|TRBD1
TGTGCCAGCAGCCAGGGACAGCTCAATCAGCCCCAGCATTTT
CASSQGQLNQPQHF
>-|TRBV7-2|17|TRBJ2-1|-
TGTGCCAGCAGCTTAGATCGGAGCGGAAGCTCCTACAATGAGCAGTTCTTC
CASSLDRSGSSYNEQFF
>-|TRBV7-3|14|TRBJ2-7|TRBD2
TGTGCCAGCAGCTTAGTTGGAGGGGAGGGCGAGCAGTACTTC
CASSLVGGEGEQYF
>-|TRBV4-1|14|TRBJ1-3|TRBD1
TGCGCCAGCAGCCAAGGACAGGGTGGAAACACCATATATTTT
CASSQGQGGNTIYF
>few|TRBV25-1|13|TRBJ1-2|-
TGTGCCAGCAGTGAAGGGGGCGTCTATGGCTACACCTTC
CASSEGGVYGYTF
>-|TRBV7-9|14|TRBJ1-1|TRBD1
TGTGCCAGCAGCGTAGGACAGGGAATCACTGAAGCTTTCTTT
CASSVGQGITEAFF
>-|TRBV7-2|13|TRBJ2-5|-
TGTGCCAGCAGCTTAAATAAAGGGGACTCTCAGTACTTC
CASSLNKGDSQYF
>-|TRBV11-1|16|TRBJ2-5|TRBD2
TGTGCCAGCAGCTTAGCGCGGGGGGGCTCCAGTGAGACCCAGTACTTC
CASSLARGGSSETQYF
>few|TRBV4-3|18|TRBJ2-7|TRBD2
TGCGCCAGCAGCCAAGATCTCGGACTAGCGGATGGATCCTACGAGCAGTACTTC
CASSQDLGLADGSYEQYF
>few|TRBV28|13|TRBJ1-1|-
TGTGCCAGCATGGAGGGTCTGAACACTGAAGCTTTCTTT
CASMEGLNTEAFF
>-|TRBV6-5|14|TRBJ1-5|-
TGTGCCAGCAGTTACCTGAGTAGCAATCAGCCCCAGCATTTT
CASSYLSSNQPQHF
>few|TRBV6-5|15|TRBJ2-7|TRBD2
TGTGCCAGCACCCTCCGGCCTAGCGGACCCTACGAGCAGTACTTC
CASTLRPSGPYEQYF
>few|TRBV5-1|14|TRBJ2-7|TRBD1
TGCGCCAGCAGCGAAAGACAGGGGGCGGGCGAGCAGTACTTC
CASSERQGAGEQYF
>few|TRBV6-1|14|TRBJ2-3|-
TGTGCCAGCAGTGGGATACAGGGCACAGATACGCAGTATTTT
CASSGIQGTDTQYF
>-|TRBV7-9|16|TRBJ2-3|TRBD2
TGTGCCAGCAGCTTAAGACTAGCGGGAGACACAGATACGCAGTATTTT
CASSLRLAGDTDTQYF
>few|TRBV19|14|TRBJ1-1|TRBD1
TGTGCCAGTAGTATGTATACAGGGGGCACTGAAGCTTTCTTT
CASSMYTGGTEAFF
>-|TRBV4-2|14|TRBJ2-2|TRBD1
TGTGCCAGCAGCTCGGACAGGGGGCAGGGGGAGCTGTTTTTT
CASSSDRGQGELFF
>-|TRBV2|14|TRBJ2-5|-
TGTGCCAGCATGGTAGCGCGGTACCAAGAGACCCAGTACTTC
CASMVARYQETQYF
>-|TRBV7-8|12|TRBJ1-2|-
TGTGCCAGCAGTCCGAACCTGGGGGGCTACACCTTC
CASSPNLGGYTF
>few|TRBV30|15|TRBJ2-5|TRBD1
TGTGCCTGGAGTGTTAGGGCAGGGGGTTGGGAGACCCAGTACTTC
CAWSVRAGGWETQYF
>few|TRBV29-1|13|TRBJ1-4|-
TGCAGCGCTCGGCGACAGGCCGGCGAAAAACTGTTTTTT
CSARRQAGEKLFF
>-|TRBV29-1|14|TRBJ1-1|-
TGCAGCGTTGAATACGGGAGGAGGGGGGCTGAAGCTTTCTTT
CSVEYGRRGAEAFF